The rows below give T cell receptor beta chains drawn from one sample of a study of blood T cell repertoires in COVID-19. Clones were read by immunoSEQ multiplex PCR, and TCRdb kept only the in-frame ones, dropping some. Of about 270,000 clones in the sample, approximately 90% were seen once. Sample: PBMCs or T cells enriched from blood (not recorded which). The source of these receptors is a woman aged 60-75 years in a cohort exposed to, infected with or recovered from COVID-19 (not recorded which). Each CDR3 is given with its conserved first and last residue. Each record gives: CDR3 length, clone size, J gene, V gene, CDR3 protein. Not every row has a clone size; where given, it reads once, few, many or a size class.

cdr3_length: 14
clone_size: NA
j_call: TRBJ2-1
v_call: TRBV6-1
cdr3_aa: CASSERGGYDEQFF

cdr3_length: 13
clone_size: NA
j_call: TRBJ1-1
v_call: TRBV12-3/TRBV12-4
cdr3_aa: CASTTPGGTEAFF

cdr3_length: 13
clone_size: once
j_call: TRBJ1-2
v_call: TRBV2
cdr3_aa: CAREVGGRYGYTF

cdr3_length: 15
clone_size: NA
j_call: TRBJ2-3
v_call: TRBV28
cdr3_aa: CASSWDGLGTDTQYF

cdr3_length: 15
clone_size: NA
j_call: TRBJ2-7
v_call: TRBV19
cdr3_aa: CASGGQGSPFYEQYF

cdr3_length: 11
clone_size: once
j_call: TRBJ1-2
v_call: TRBV29-1
cdr3_aa: CSVGVDYGYTF

cdr3_length: 11
clone_size: NA
j_call: TRBJ2-3
v_call: TRBV5-1
cdr3_aa: CASSLLDTQYF

cdr3_length: 15
clone_size: NA
j_call: TRBJ2-1
v_call: TRBV7-2
cdr3_aa: CASSPSASSYNEQFF

cdr3_length: 13
clone_size: NA
j_call: TRBJ2-1
v_call: TRBV27
cdr3_aa: CASSLSVHNEQFF

cdr3_length: 15
clone_size: NA
j_call: TRBJ2-7
v_call: TRBV28
cdr3_aa: CASISPRTGGTEQYF

cdr3_length: 15
clone_size: NA
j_call: TRBJ1-2
v_call: TRBV19
cdr3_aa: CASSMLAGAPYGYTF